Following are 32 T cell receptor beta chains from one sample sequenced in a study of T cells after posttransplantation cyclophosphamide. Data came from immunoSEQ multiplex PCR; TCRdb stores just in-frame clones and leaves some out. The sample yields about 7,600 clones, about four fifths seen once. Treatment was busulfan-fludarabine conditioning, a marrow graft, and cyclophosphamide on days +3 and +4. The material was CD4+ T cells sorted from blood, obtained 1162 days after allogeneic stem cell transplant with posttransplant cyclophosphamide. The origin of the receptors is a female patient between 35 and 55 years old who received an allogeneic stem cell transplant from a related donor, was CMV-positive, and had no GVHD. Some of the T cells may derive from the graft donor.

The V gene is TRBV7-6, the J gene TRBJ1-6, with unresolved D. This CDR3 is 12 amino acids long. Germline-derived CDR1 and CDR2 are SGHVS and FNYEAQ. V was clipped by 1 base and J by 12 bases, with 7 bases between them. The CDR3 region has the DNA TGTGCCAGCAGCTTAGGTCGGGAACCCCTCCACTTT. Amino acid sequence: CASSLGREPLHF.

This chain joins TRBV28 and TRBJ1-1; D is perhaps TRBD1 (5 bases). V dropped 7 bases and J dropped 3 bases, with 27 bases sitting between them. The germline V gene has CDR1 MDHEN and CDR2 SYDVKM. The CDR3 runs 18 residues. Here the CDR3 DNA reads TGTGCCAGCATCCCAGCCTCGGCCGGGGGAATGAGGGACACTGAAGCTTTCTTT. This sequence encodes CASIPASAGGMRDTEAFF. The full variable domain, in which reference TRBV28 and TRBJ1-1 provide the parts outside the CDR3, is DVKVTQSSRYLVKRTGEKVFLECVQDMDHENMFWYRQDPGLGLRLIYFSYDVKMKEKGDIPEGYSVSREKKERFSLILESASTNQTSMYLCASIPASAGGMRDTEAFFGQGTRLTVV.

The chain links TRBV6-5 to TRBJ1-4, with 9 nucleotides matching TRBD1. The CDR3 consists of 14 residues. J lost 10 bases, V lost 6 bases, and 9 bases had no gene match. Per the germline V gene, CDR1 is MNHEY and CDR2 is SVGAGI. CDR3 region: CASRYRGRFGKLFF. Here the CDR3 DNA reads TGTGCCAGCAGATACAGGGGGCGCTTTGGAAAACTGTTTTTT.

The V gene is TRBV5-5, the J gene TRBJ2-1; D possibly corresponds to TRBD2 (7 bases). V was trimmed by 0 bases and J by 8 bases, leaving 9 bases between them. Per germline, CDR1 SGHKS and CDR2 YYEKEE (reference sequence). The length of the CDR3 is 13 residues. The CDR3 protein is CASSLGGGDEQFF. CDR3 nucleotides: TGTGCCAGCAGCTTGGGCGGGGGCGATGAGCAGTTCTTC.

The chain uses TRBV14 and TRBJ1-1; 7 bases fit TRBD1. The CDR3 is 14 amino acids. V was pared by 1 base and J by 5 bases, with 4 bases of the junction left unmatched. CDR1 and CDR2 (germline): SGHDN, FVKESK. CDR3 coding DNA: TGTGCCAGCAGCCAAGCGAGGGGGCGAACTGAAGCTTTCTTT. As protein: CASSQARGRTEAFF.

This chain connects TRBV5-1 to TRBJ1-1; D ambiguous. V dropped 0 bases and J dropped 4 bases, with 7 bases sitting between them. Germline V gene lookup returns CDR1 SGHRS and CDR2 YFSETQ. This CDR3 comprises 13 residues. The CDR3 spells CASSLGRGTEAFF. The CDR3 DNA is TGCGCCAGCAGCTTGGGCCGGGGCACTGAAGCTTTCTTT.

V gene TRBV7-2 combines with J gene TRBJ2-2; D possibly corresponds to TRBD2 (6 bases). This CDR3 region has 15 residues. Trimming took off 4 bases at V and 3 bases at J, with 12 bases between the two ends. CDR1 is SGHTA and CDR2 is FQGNSA in the germline V gene. This chain's CDR3 is CASSSLAQYTGELFF. CDR3 coding DNA: TGTGCCAGCAGCTCGCTAGCGCAGTACACCGGGGAGCTGTTTTTT.

This clone was counted only a few times. The chain has TRBV29-1 and TRBJ2-7, with TRBD2 identical over 7 bases. V was pared by 7 bases and J by 6 bases, with 15 bases of the junction left unmatched. In germline, CDR1 is SQVTM, CDR2 ANQGSEA. This CDR3 is built from 14 residues. The CDR3 DNA follows: TGCAGCGCGAGAAGCGGGGAGGGCGTCCGCGAGCAGTACTTC. Amino acids: CSARSGEGVREQYF.

CDR3 bases: TGTGCCAGCAGCGTTTCAGCGGGGGGGCTAGGCACGCAGTATTTT. Its translation is CASSVSAGGLGTQYF. The V gene is TRBV9, the J gene TRBJ2-3; TRBD2 agrees at 10 bases. The CDR3 is made up of 15 amino acids. Germline trimming cut 2 bases from V and 9 bases from J; bases unmatched to any gene: 9. Germline V gene lookup returns CDR1 SGDLS and CDR2 YYNGEE.

The chain recombines TRBV5-5 with TRBJ2-5; perhaps TRBD2 as D (5 bases). This CDR3 contains 11 residues. Germline V gene lookup returns CDR1 SGHKS and CDR2 YYEKEE (reference sequence). Trimming took off 6 bases at V and 4 bases at J, with 7 bases between the two ends. In DNA form, the CDR3 reads TGTGCCAGCACCGAGGGAGAGACCCAGTACTTC. It encodes CASTEGETQYF.

In nucleotides, the CDR3 is TGTGCCAGCAGTACCGACAGTCCCTACGAGCAGTACTTC. Protein: CASSTDSPYEQYF. The chain combines TRBV6-1 with TRBJ2-7, with D possibly matching TRBD1 (5 bases). The V gene lost 5 bases and the J gene lost 2 bases, with 10 bases spanning the gap. The CDR3 is 13 residues long. Germline-derived CDR1 and CDR2 are MNHNS and SASEGT.

The chain employs TRBV7-6 and TRBJ2-6; 9 nucleotides line up with TRBD1. Trimming cost V 1 base and J 0 bases; bases outside gene matches: 7. The CDR3 is made up of 19 amino acids. Germline loops: CDR1 SGHVS, CDR2 FNYEAQ. As DNA, the CDR3 is TGTGCCAGCAGCTTAGGGACTCCGGGACAGGGCTCTGGGGCCAACGTCCTGACTTTC. This codes for CASSLGTPGQGSGANVLTF.

In this sample, this clone turned up a few times. This chain joins TRBV9 and TRBJ2-3, with D perhaps matching TRBD1 (7 bases). The CDR3 is made up of 14 amino acids. V was cut by 4 bases and J by 6 bases, with 15 bases left in between. The germline V gene encodes CDR1 SGDLS and CDR2 YYNGEE. The CDR3 loop reads CASSLLTGRDTQYF. The CDR3 DNA sequence: TGTGCCAGCAGCCTACTGACAGGGAGGGATACGCAGTATTTT.

Concerning this clone: Compared with germline, one end of the junction differs, possibly owing to a read error. At the DNA level, this CDR3 is encoded by other sequences in the same sample as well. This sequence joins TRBV25-1 and TRBJ1-6, with D maybe TRBD1 (5 bases). The CDR3 has 15 residues. Per germline, CDR1 MGHDK and CDR2 SYGVNS. The CDR3 DNA sequence: TGTGCCAGCAGTGAAAATCGGACACCTAATTCCCCCCTCCACTTT. Translated, it gives CASSENRTPNSPLHF. Full variable domain (rest looked up from reference TRBV25-1 and TRBJ1-6): EADIYQTPRYLVIGTGKKITLECSQTMGHDKMYWYQQDPGMELHLIHYSYGVNSTEKGDLSSESTVSRIRTEHFPLTLESARPSHTSQYLCASSENRTPNSPLHFGNGTRLTVT.

This chain's CDR3 is CASSATGARETQYF. DNA for the CDR3: TGTGCCAGCAGCGCCACAGGGGCGAGAGAGACCCAGTACTTC. The chain is built from TRBV9 and TRBJ2-5, with 7 nucleotides matching TRBD1. The germline V gene has CDR1 SGDLS and CDR2 YYNGEE. V shed 3 bases and J 4 bases; nucleotides not matched to a gene: 6. The CDR3 totals 14 residues.

This sequence joins TRBV5-4 and TRBJ2-5; D perhaps matches TRBD1 (5 bases). With 0 bases removed from V and 3 bases from J, the gap between germline ends came to 9 bases. The CDR3 is 14 amino acids. Germline CDR1 is SGHNT and CDR2 is YYREEE (reference sequence). DNA of the CDR3: TGTGCCAGCAGCTTGGGGGGCAGCAAAGAGACCCAGTACTTC. Its translation is CASSLGGSKETQYF.

This rearrangement joins TRBV10-3 to TRBJ1-2, with D tentatively TRBD1 (5 bases). The germline gives CDR1 ENHRY, CDR2 SYGVKD. The CDR3 spans 14 residues. V was shortened by 5 bases and J by 2 bases, with 12 bases between the two germline ends. The CDR3 DNA reads TGTGCCATCAGTCCTTTTTCAGGGAACTATGGCTACACCTTC. Amino acids: CAISPFSGNYGYTF.

The chain joins TRBV28 to TRBJ2-7, with D possibly being TRBD1 (5 bases). V lost 4 bases, J lost 4 bases, and 8 bases lay in between. CDR1 MDHEN and CDR2 SYDVKM come from the germline V gene. The CDR3 sequence is 12 residues long. The CDR3 DNA reads TGTGCCAGCAGTTCAGGGTATTACGAGCAGTACTTC. This codes for CASSSGYYEQYF.

This CDR3 reads CASRLGQGTEAFF. In DNA form, the CDR3 reads TGTGCCAGCAGACTCGGACAGGGGACTGAAGCTTTCTTT. The genes are TRBV7-3 and TRBJ1-1, with 9 bases fitting TRBD1. The germline gives CDR1 SGHTA, CDR2 FQGTGA. Losses at the gene ends were 6 bases for V and 5 bases for J; bases not matched to a gene: 4. CDR3 length: 13 residues.

A note on this clone: The CDR3 ends on some other residue instead of the conserved phenylalanine or tryptophan, so this is likely a read error. The CDR3: CASSSGPEAFL. The CDR3 bases are TGTGCCAGCAGTTCCGGTCCTGAAGCTTTCCTT. The J gene is TRBJ1-1, the V gene TRBV7-6; D not resolved. This CDR3 spans 11 amino acids. Trimming took 6 bases from V and 6 from J, leaving 8 bases between them. Germline-derived CDR1 and CDR2 are SGHVS and FNYEAQ.

The chain couples TRBV6-1 to TRBJ2-1; TRBD1 aligns across 8 bases. Unmatched junction bases numbered 6, after V lost 1 base and J lost 7 bases. The length of the CDR3 is 15 residues. Germline V gives CDR1 MNHNS, CDR2 SASEGT. The CDR3 region is CASSEEGTGQNEQFF. Written as DNA, the CDR3 is TGTGCCAGCAGTGAAGAAGGGACAGGTCAAAATGAGCAGTTCTTC.

A word on this clone: The same CDR3 also results from other DNA sequences found in this sample. The chain has TRBV19 and TRBJ1-6, with D possibly TRBD1 on 6 matching bases. V lost 5 bases and J 5 bases, leaving 16 bases between the germline ends. The CDR3 has 16 residues. Germline CDR1 and CDR2: LNHDA and SQIVND (reference sequence). The chain's CDR3 is CASSLGAGANNSPLHF. CDR3 nucleotides: TGTGCCAGTAGTCTGGGGGCAGGGGCAAATAATTCACCCCTCCACTTT.

The gene calls are TRBV15 and TRBJ1-3; D not certain. The germline V and J ends were trimmed by 3 bases and 0 bases, with 9 bases remaining between them. CDR3 size: 15 residues. Germline-derived CDR1 and CDR2 are LNHNV and YYDKDF (reference sequence). The CDR3 region has the DNA TGTGCCACCAGCAGCCGGGTCTTCTCTGGAAACACCATATATTTT. Amino acids: CATSSRVFSGNTIYF. The full variable domain, rest sourced from reference TRBV15 and TRBJ1-3, is DAMVIQNPRYQVTQFGKPVTLSCSQTLNHNVMYWYQQKSSQAPKLLFHYYDKDFNNEADTPDNFQSRRPNTSFCFLDIRSPGLGDTAMYLCATSSRVFSGNTIYFGEGSWLTVV.

The chain couples TRBV9 to TRBJ2-1; 8 nucleotides match TRBD2. CDR3 length: 17 residues. V dropped 0 bases and J dropped 7; count of bases not matched to a gene: 12. Germline V gene data show CDR1 as SGDLS and CDR2 as YYNGEE. The CDR3 loop is CASSVVSGGRVGNEQFF. The CDR3 nucleotides read TGTGCCAGCAGCGTAGTGTCGGGGGGGCGTGTCGGGAATGAGCAGTTCTTC.

This rearrangement joins TRBV27 to TRBJ1-5, with TRBD1 matching over 7 bases. V was clipped by 3 bases and J by 5 bases; unmatched bases: 7. Germline-derived CDR1 and CDR2 are MNHEY and SMNVEV (reference sequence). This CDR3 is 15 amino acids long. Here the CDR3 DNA reads TGTGCCAGCAGTTTTGGGGGACAGTACTATCAGCCCCAGCATTTT. Amino acids: CASSFGGQYYQPQHF.

The chain couples TRBV2 to TRBJ2-4, with D unresolved. Trimming stripped 8 bases from V and 6 bases from J, with 8 bases between. Germline-derived CDR1 and CDR2 are SNHLY and FYNNEI. The CDR3 length is 11 residues. This chain's CDR3 is CASRGRNIQYF. CDR3 sequence (DNA): TGTGCCAGCCGAGGCCGAAACATTCAGTACTTC.

This chain links TRBV2 with TRBJ2-1; 7 bases line up with TRBD1. J lost 5 bases, V lost 1 base, and 11 bases had no gene match. Germline V gene sequence: CDR1 SNHLY, CDR2 FYNNEI. The CDR3 is made up of 17 amino acids. This CDR3 reads CASSEDSGTVRNNEQFF. CDR3 coding DNA: TGTGCCAGCAGTGAAGATTCGGGGACAGTGCGCAACAATGAGCAGTTCTTC.

The count of this clone is one. This rearrangement joins TRBV5-1 to TRBJ1-3; D is possibly TRBD1 (5 bases). The CDR3 sequence is 15 residues long. V was shortened by 4 bases and J by 0 bases, with 11 bases between the two germline ends. CDR1 is SGHRS, CDR2 YFSETQ, per germline. The CDR3 sequence is CASSPPTASGNTIYF. CDR3 DNA: TGCGCCAGCAGCCCCCCGACAGCCTCTGGAAACACCATATATTTT.

This clone is deemed medium-sized (0.01 to 0.1%). This chain links TRBV19 with TRBJ2-4; weak D call: TRBD1 (6 bases). CDR3 size: 15 residues. The germline gives CDR1 LNHDA, CDR2 SQIVND (reference sequence). The ends were cut back, 2 bases at V and 4 bases at J, with 12 bases in the middle. CDR3 in DNA: TGTGCCAGTAGTATACAAGGGACATCAAAAAACATTCAGTACTTC. Translating gives CASSIQGTSKNIQYF.

With respect to this clone: One end of the junction fails to match germline, which may point to a read error. The sample has other DNA sequences that encode this CDR3 too. V gene TRBV7-9 combines with J gene TRBJ1-6; 9 nucleotides match TRBD1. CDR3 size: 14 residues. Germline V gene data show CDR1 as SEHNR and CDR2 as FQNEAQ (reference sequence). CDR3 sequence: CASRRTGENSPLHF. The CDR3 region has the DNA TGTGCCAGCAGACGGACAGGGGAAAATTCCCCCCTCCACTTT.

This clone was seen only once. The chain links TRBV23-1 to TRBJ1-5; D might be TRBD1 (5 bases). TRBV23-1 is sorted into the ORF group, with uncertain function. The germline V and J ends were trimmed by 7 bases and 2 bases, with 18 bases remaining between them. The CDR3 length is 16 residues. The CDR3 reads CASTPLTRGRNQPQHF. The DNA for the CDR3 is TGCGCCAGCACCCCCTTGACGCGGGGACGCAATCAGCCCCAGCATTTT.

Note on this clone: This CDR3 fails to terminate in the conserved phenylalanine or tryptophan, so it likely reflects a read error. This rearrangement joins TRBV13 to TRBJ1-2; D is unclear. The CDR3 spans 15 residues. CDR1 PRHDT and CDR2 FYEKMQ come from the germline V gene (reference sequence). V was clipped by 5 bases and J by 0 bases, with 13 bases between them. The CDR3 sequence is CASSALVRANYGYTL. The CDR3 DNA reads as TGTGCCAGCAGCGCCCTGGTTAGAGCTAACTATGGCTACACCCTC.